This T cell receptor beta chain comes out of a study of cytomegalovirus exposure and HLA in healthy donors. Overall study results and limits: Many donors carried some public TCRs, although rarity characterized most TCR sequences. Roughly even sequencing depth across donors was the assumption behind the presence/absence analyses. Immune exposure was documented only through CMV serostatus. The authors enumerated around 150 TCR beta chains as linked to cytomegalovirus.

About this clone itself: Antigen: not known.

This CDR3 has 14 amino acids. The V and J ends lost 4 bases and 6 bases respectively, with 16 bases between them. Germline CDR1 reads SGDLS; CDR2 reads YYNGEE. 13 Jbeta primers and 60 Vbeta primers were used for the PCR. TCRdb's table, derived via immunoSEQ multiplex PCR, lists solely in-frame clones and lacks some. Of under 250,000 clones listed, about 83% are singletons. The sequence was obtained from a woman in her forties or fifties in good health and CMV-seropositive. The V gene is TRBV9, the J gene TRBJ1-2; no clear D. The material sequenced was PBMCs. CDR3 in DNA: TGTGCCAGCAGCCTCCGGGTCGATAGCCATGGCTACACCTTC. This gives the protein CASSLRVDSHGYTF.